One and the same sample provided the 13 T cell receptor beta chains below, sequenced in a study of CD8 T cells in cerebrospinal fluid in Alzheimer's disease. Each CDR3 protein gets one entry in TCRdb, which reprocessed the 10x single-cell sequencing reads and gives no DNA. The sample has about 1,000 distinct CDR3 sequences. Material for sequencing was cerebrospinal fluid. The receptors were gathered from a human donor with Alzheimer's disease.

This clonotype is classed as large (0.1 to 1%) by frequency. The CDR3 is CASSDAGGPTQYF. This chain connects TRBV2 to TRBJ2-5; without DNA, the TCRdb call of TRBD1 cannot be checked. The CDR3 length is 13 residues. From germline, CDR1 is SNHLY and CDR2 FYNNEI. Full variable domain (rest looked up from reference TRBV2 and TRBJ2-5): EPEVTQTPSHQVTQMGQEVILRCVPISNHLYFYWYRQILGQKVEFLVSFYNNEISEKSEIFDDQFSVERPDGSNFTLKIRSTKLEDSAMYFCASSDAGGPTQYFGPGTRLLVL.

This clonotype is labeled medium-sized based on frequency. V is TRBV5-1 and J is TRBJ1-1; TCRdb returns TRBD1, unconfirmable since there is no DNA. Germline V CDR1 and CDR2: SGHRS, YFSETQ. The CDR3 has 14 residues. CDR3 amino acids: CASSEQGASTEAFF.

This clonotype is deemed large by its frequency. The rearrangement links TRBV7-2 to TRBJ1-1. CDR3 size: 14 residues. The germline CDR1 and CDR2 sequences are SGHTA and FQGNSA. The CDR3 here is CASSLTGTITEAFF.

By frequency, this clonotype registers large. V usage is TRBV6-6 and J usage is TRBJ1-3; TCRdb returns TRBD1, unconfirmable since there is no DNA. There are 15 residues in the CDR3. CDR1 and CDR2 from the germline V gene are MNHNY and SVGAGI (reference sequence). CDR3 protein: CASSYSADIGNTIYF.

Its frequency marks this clonotype as medium-sized. The chain links TRBV20-1 to TRBJ2-1; absent DNA, TCRdb's TRBD2 call cannot be checked. Germline CDR1 reads DFQATT; CDR2 reads SNEGSKA (reference sequence). The CDR3 runs 14 residues. CDR3 protein: CSAPGLALYNEQFF.

This clonotype is identified as medium-sized from frequency. CDR3 sequence reads: CSVGGGIYNEQFF. J is TRBJ2-1 and V is TRBV29-1; TCRdb lists TRBD2, though no DNA is available to test this call. Germline V gene sequence: CDR1 SQVTM, CDR2 ANQGSEA. This CDR3 has 13 amino acids.

This clonotype counts as large by frequency. The V gene is TRBV15, the J gene TRBJ2-5; TCRdb outputs TRBD1, but without DNA this stays unchecked. Per the germline V gene, CDR1 is LNHNV and CDR2 is YYDKDF (reference sequence). The CDR3 covers 15 residues. CDR3 sequence: CATSRKQGFLQTQYF.

This clonotype is classed as medium-sized (0.01 to 0.1%) by frequency. The V gene is TRBV18, the J gene TRBJ1-1; there is no DNA to check the TCRdb D call of TRBD1. The CDR3 runs to 17 residues. Germline CDR1 KGHSH, CDR2 LQKENI. The CDR3 region is CASSITGGLSFNTEAFF.

This clonotype is labeled medium-sized based on frequency. The chain uses TRBV9 and TRBJ2-1; as DNA is missing, the TRBD1 call by TCRdb cannot be tested. Germline V gene sequence: CDR1 SGDLS, CDR2 YYNGEE. The CDR3 consists of 16 residues. The CDR3 region is CASSTPPGGPLNEQFF.

In terms of frequency, this clonotype is large (0.1 to 1%). The chain is built from TRBV5-1 and TRBJ2-2. Germline V gene sequence: CDR1 SGHRS, CDR2 YFSETQ. The CDR3 covers 13 residues. CDR3 sequence: CASSEDGAGELFF.

The chain carries TRBV19 and TRBJ2-5; without DNA, the TCRdb call of TRBD1 cannot be checked. The CDR3 loop spans 15 amino acids. Germline CDR1 and CDR2: LNHDA and SQIVND (reference sequence). This CDR3 is CASRKQGQNQETQYF.

Measured by frequency, this clonotype is medium-sized (0.01 to 0.1%). This chain's CDR3 is CASSQREGVGLTEAFF. The chain joins TRBV7-2 to TRBJ1-1. The CDR3 covers 16 residues. Germline CDR1 is SGHTA and CDR2 is FQGNSA.

Considering frequency, this clonotype is medium-sized. The chain joins TRBV7-8 to TRBJ1-6. The CDR3 runs to 12 residues. Per germline, CDR1 SGHVS and CDR2 FQNEAQ. CDR3 amino acids: CASSYLNSPLHF. Together with reference TRBV7-8 and TRBJ1-6, the CDR3 gives the full variable domain: GAGVSQSPRYKVAKRGQDVALRCDPISGHVSLFWYQQALGQGPEFLTYFQNEAQLDKSGLPSDRFFAERPEGSVSTLKIQRTQQEDSAVYLCASSYLNSPLHFGNGTRLTVT.